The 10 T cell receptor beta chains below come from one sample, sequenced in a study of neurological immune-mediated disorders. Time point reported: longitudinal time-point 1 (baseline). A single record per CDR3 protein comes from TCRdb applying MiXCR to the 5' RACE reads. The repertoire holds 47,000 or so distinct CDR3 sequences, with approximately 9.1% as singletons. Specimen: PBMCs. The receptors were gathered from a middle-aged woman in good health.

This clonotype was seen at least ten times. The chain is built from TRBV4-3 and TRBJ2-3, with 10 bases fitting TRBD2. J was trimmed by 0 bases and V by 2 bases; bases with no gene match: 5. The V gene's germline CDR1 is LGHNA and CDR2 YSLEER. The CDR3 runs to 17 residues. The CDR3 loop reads CASSQNSGGPSTDTQYF. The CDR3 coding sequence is TGCGCCAGCAGCCAAAATAGCGGGGGGCCTAGCACAGATACGCAGTATTTT.

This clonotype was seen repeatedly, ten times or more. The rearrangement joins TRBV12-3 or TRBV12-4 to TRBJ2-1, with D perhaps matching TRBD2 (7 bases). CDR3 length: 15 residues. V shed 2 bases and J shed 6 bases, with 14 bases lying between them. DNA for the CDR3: TGTGCCAGCAGTTTATACAGAGGGGGGGCCAATGAGCAGTTCTTC. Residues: CASSLYRGGANEQFF.

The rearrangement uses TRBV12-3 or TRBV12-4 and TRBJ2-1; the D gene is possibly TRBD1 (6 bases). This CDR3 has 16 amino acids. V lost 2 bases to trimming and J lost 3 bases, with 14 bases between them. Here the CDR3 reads CASSLWDGTRYNEQFF. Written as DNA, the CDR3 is TGTGCCAGCAGTTTATGGGACGGGACACGCTACAATGAGCAGTTCTTC.

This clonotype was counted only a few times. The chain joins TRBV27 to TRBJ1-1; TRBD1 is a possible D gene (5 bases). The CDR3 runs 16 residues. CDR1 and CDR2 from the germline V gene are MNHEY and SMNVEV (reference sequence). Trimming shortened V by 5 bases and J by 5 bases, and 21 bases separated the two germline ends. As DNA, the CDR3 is TGTGCCAGCAGTCCCGGGACCAAGTGGGTTTTTACTGAAGCTTTCTTT. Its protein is CASSPGTKWVFTEAFF.

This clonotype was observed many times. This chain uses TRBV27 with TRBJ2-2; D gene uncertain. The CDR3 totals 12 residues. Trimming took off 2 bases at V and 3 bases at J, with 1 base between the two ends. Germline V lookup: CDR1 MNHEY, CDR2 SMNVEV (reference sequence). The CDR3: CASSLHTGELFF. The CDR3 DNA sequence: TGTGCCAGCAGTTTACACACCGGGGAGCTGTTTTTT.

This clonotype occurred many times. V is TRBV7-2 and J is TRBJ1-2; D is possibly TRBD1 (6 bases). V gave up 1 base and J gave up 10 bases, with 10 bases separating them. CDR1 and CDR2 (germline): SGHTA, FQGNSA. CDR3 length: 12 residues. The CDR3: CASSLDRGHYTF. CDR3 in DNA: TGTGCCAGCAGCTTAGATCGGGGACACTACACCTTC.

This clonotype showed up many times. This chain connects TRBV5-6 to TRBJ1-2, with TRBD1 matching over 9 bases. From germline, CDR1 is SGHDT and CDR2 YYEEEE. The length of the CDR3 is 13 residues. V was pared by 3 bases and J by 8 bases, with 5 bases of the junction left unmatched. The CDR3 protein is CASSWGQGRGYTF. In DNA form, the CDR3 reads TGTGCCAGCAGCTGGGGACAGGGCAGGGGCTACACCTTC.

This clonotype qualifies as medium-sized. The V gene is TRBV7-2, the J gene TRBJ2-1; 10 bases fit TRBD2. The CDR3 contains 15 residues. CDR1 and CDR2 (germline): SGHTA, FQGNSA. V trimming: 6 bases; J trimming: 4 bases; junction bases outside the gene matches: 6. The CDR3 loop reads CASSLTSGPYNEQFF. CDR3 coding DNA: TGTGCCAGCAGTCTGACTAGCGGGCCTTACAATGAGCAGTTCTTC.

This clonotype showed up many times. DNA of the CDR3: TGCAGTGCTAAAACAATGACTAGCGGGGGCCGATACGAAAGTGGGACCCAGTACTTC. Protein product: CSAKTMTSGGRYESGTQYF. V usage is TRBV20-1 and J usage is TRBJ2-5, with TRBD2 matching 12 bases. Germline trimming cut 4 bases from V and 7 bases from J; bases unmatched to any gene: 22. The CDR3 sequence is 19 residues long. CDR1 is DFQATT, CDR2 SNEGSKA, per germline (reference sequence).

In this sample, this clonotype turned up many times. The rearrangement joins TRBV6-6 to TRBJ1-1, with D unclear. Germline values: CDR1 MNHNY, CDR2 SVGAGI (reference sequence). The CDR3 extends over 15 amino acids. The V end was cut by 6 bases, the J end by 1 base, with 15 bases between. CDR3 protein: CASSLGTAANTEAFF. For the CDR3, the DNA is TGTGCCAGCAGCCTCGGAACAGCCGCGAACACTGAAGCTTTCTTT.